This is a list of T cell receptor beta chains from one sample in a study of T cell repertoires in cytomegalovirus infection. One entry per CDR3 protein results from TCRdb running MiXCR on the reads. Of 900,000 to 950,000 distinct CDR3 sequences listed, approximately 31% were seen once; the top ten hold roughly an eighth. No antigen is known for these receptors. This material consisted of cultured CD8+ T cells from PBMCs, taken from culture after CMV antigen stimulation. Receptors were obtained from a human donor in good health (CMV status not recorded). Some clones in this sample may be carry-over from other donors' samples. The CDR3 runs from the conserved cysteine through the conserved F or W. D genes are given only for firm matches. Where a row states a size, it is once, few, many or the class of an expanded clone; other rows omit it.

abundance | j_gene | d_gene | v_gene | CDR3nt | CDR3aa
few | TRBJ1-5 | TRBD1 | TRBV19 | TGTGCCAGTAGTACCTGGAGCAGTATCGGGACAGGGAAGGACAATCAGCCCCAGCATTTT | CASSTWSSIGTGKDNQPQHF
once | TRBJ2-7 | NA | TRBV29-1 | TGCAGCGTTGAAGCGGCGATGCCCTACGAGCAGTACTTC | CSVEAAMPYEQYF
NA | TRBJ2-3 | NA | TRBV11-2 | TGTGCCAGCAGCTTCGCGCCGGTAGATACGCAGTATTTT | CASSFAPVDTQYF
few | TRBJ1-1 | TRBD1 | TRBV6-2/TRBV6-3 | TGTGCCAGCAGTTACTCGATCGGACAGGGGATCACTGAAGCTTTCTTT | CASSYSIGQGITEAFF
NA | TRBJ2-2 | NA | TRBV7-2 | TGTGCCAGCAGCCAATATCCGACAGGCCCGAACACCGGGGAGCTGTTTTTT | CASSQYPTGPNTGELFF
few | TRBJ2-7 | NA | TRBV24-1 | TGTGCCACCAGATCCAATACAGGGTACGAGCAGTACTTC | CATRSNTGYEQYF
NA | TRBJ1-4 | NA | TRBV6-6 | TGTGCCAGCAGTTCGTACAGGGAAGAGCAGGAAAAACTGTTTTTT | CASSSYREEQEKLFF
NA | TRBJ2-2 | NA | TRBV4-1 | TGCGCCAGCAGCTATTTTGCGGGGACGAACACCGGGGAGCTGTTTTTT | CASSYFAGTNTGELFF
NA | TRBJ2-1 | NA | TRBV7-6 | TGTGCCAGCAGCGTCCTACAGGGCAATGAGCAGTTCTTC | CASSVLQGNEQFF
NA | TRBJ2-1 | NA | TRBV7-6 | TGTGCCAGCAGCAACGGACAGTTCAATGAGCAGTTCTTC | CASSNGQFNEQFF
NA | TRBJ2-7 | TRBD1 | TRBV5-1 | TGCGCCAGCAGCTTATTAATGGCGGGACAGGGGAAAGGGGAGCAGTACTTC | CASSLLMAGQGKGEQYF
NA | TRBJ1-1 | NA | TRBV5-8 | TGTGCCAGCAGATGGGTGTGGAACACTGAAGCTTTCTTT | CASRWVWNTEAFF
few | TRBJ1-2 | NA | TRBV27 | TGTGCCAGCAGTCAACAGGGCCCTAACTATGGCTACACCTTC | CASSQQGPNYGYTF
NA | TRBJ2-1 | TRBD2 | TRBV7-3 | TGTGCCAGCAGCTTAGGATTTAGCGGGGCCATTATGGATGAGCGGTTCTTC | CASSLGFSGAIMDERFF
few | TRBJ2-2 | NA | TRBV11-2 | TGTGCCAGCAGCTCCTCCTGGCTTGGGTCGGCCGGGGAGCTGTTTTTT | CASSSSWLGSAGELFF
few | TRBJ1-2 | TRBD1 | TRBV6-6 | TGTGCCAGCACCTCCGGGACAGGGGGCTTAGGCTACACCTTC | CASTSGTGGLGYTF
NA | TRBJ1-1 | TRBD1 | TRBV19 | TGTGCCAGTAGGTTCCGGAGAGGGGACAGGGACGCTGAAGCTTTCTTT | CASRFRRGDRDAEAFF
NA | TRBJ1-4 | NA | TRBV6-5 | TGTGCCAGCAGTTTAAACTACAGGGTTGCGGATGAAAAACTGTTTTTT | CASSLNYRVADEKLFF
NA | TRBJ1-1 | NA | TRBV12-5 | TGTGCTAGTGGTTTCCTCAACGGAGGTTGGGGCACTGAAGCTTTCTTT | CASGFLNGGWGTEAFF
few | TRBJ2-1 | NA | TRBV6-5 | TGTGCCAGCGGTGTCCGCTACAATGAGCAGTTCTTC | CASGVRYNEQFF
many | TRBJ1-4 | NA | TRBV11-2 | TGTGCCAGCAGCCACGGGGCCGATAGGGGGAAACTGTTTTTT | CASSHGADRGKLFF
few | TRBJ1-6 | TRBD1 | TRBV7-2 | TGTGCCAGCAGCCGACGACAGGGAGACTATAATTCACCCCTCCACTTT | CASSRRQGDYNSPLHF
NA | TRBJ2-5 | NA | TRBV12-3/TRBV12-4 | TGTGCCAGCAGTTTCCAGGGCGCGGGACAAGAGACCCAGTACTTC | CASSFQGAGQETQYF
few | TRBJ1-5 | NA | TRBV19 | TGTGCCAGTAACATAGGGGGTTTGAATCAGCCCCAGCATTTT | CASNIGGLNQPQHF
NA | TRBJ1-2 | TRBD1 | TRBV4-1 | TGCGCCAGCTCCCCAGGACAGGGGCCTTTGGCTAACTATGGCTACACCTTC | CASSPGQGPLANYGYTF
NA | TRBJ2-3 | TRBD2 | TRBV27 | TGTGCCAGCACGGGACTAGCGGGGGGGAAATTTGCAGATACGCAGTATTTT | CASTGLAGGKFADTQYF
few | TRBJ2-1 | TRBD2 | TRBV7-9 | TGTGCCAGCAGCCTACTAGCGTCTCGCTCCTACAATGAGCAGTTCTTC | CASSLLASRSYNEQFF
NA | TRBJ2-5 | NA | TRBV19 | TGTGCCAGTAGGGGCAGAGCTCAAGAGACCCAGTACTTC | CASRGRAQETQYF